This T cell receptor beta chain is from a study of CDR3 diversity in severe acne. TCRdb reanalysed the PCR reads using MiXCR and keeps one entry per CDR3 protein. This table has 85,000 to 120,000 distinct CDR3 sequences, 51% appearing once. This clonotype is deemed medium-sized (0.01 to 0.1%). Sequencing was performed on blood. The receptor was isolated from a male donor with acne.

The chain's CDR3 is CASSISETQYF. The CDR3 region has the DNA TGTGCCAGTAGTATTTCCGAGACCCAGTACTTC. V and J are TRBV19 and TRBJ2-5, with D unclear. In germline, CDR1 is LNHDA, CDR2 SQIVND (reference sequence). The ends were cut back, 3 bases at V and 5 bases at J, with 4 bases in the middle. This CDR3 comprises 11 residues.